These 20 T cell receptor beta chains came from one sample sequenced in a study of blood T cell repertoires in COVID-19. Sequenced by immunoSEQ multiplex PCR; TCRdb stores in-frame clones only, minus some. The table includes nearly 90,000 clones, approximately 90% detected once. The sequenced material came from peripheral blood. Receptors were obtained from a man in his fifties or sixties with acute or convalescent COVID-19.

The chain recombines TRBV6-5 with TRBJ2-1, with 8 bases identical to TRBD1. The CDR3 sequence is 13 residues long. The germline gives CDR1 MNHEY, CDR2 SVGAGI. V was pared by 6 bases and J by 5 bases, with 3 bases of the junction left unmatched. CDR3 coding DNA: TGTGCCAGCAGGCTGACAGGGGACAATGAGCAGTTCTTC. The encoded protein is CASRLTGDNEQFF.

V gene TRBV5-1 combines with J gene TRBJ2-2; weak D call: TRBD2 (6 bases). V shed 0 bases and J shed 4 bases, with 10 bases lying between them. The CDR3 has 15 amino acids. In germline, CDR1 is SGHRS, CDR2 YFSETQ. The CDR3 sequence: CASSLGDFPTGELFF. The CDR3 bases are TGCGCCAGCAGCTTGGGGGACTTTCCCACCGGGGAGCTGTTTTTT.

This chain connects TRBV7-9 to TRBJ2-3, with 14 bases lining up with TRBD2. The CDR3 loop spans 17 amino acids. Trimming removed 0 bases from V and 6 bases from J; junction bases left unmatched: 5. Per the germline V gene, CDR1 is SEHNR and CDR2 is FQNEAQ (reference sequence). In nucleotides, the CDR3 is TGTGCCAGCAGCTTAGCGAAGGGACTAGCGGGAGAGGATACGCAGTATTTT. Its protein product is CASSLAKGLAGEDTQYF.

V gene TRBV7-8 combines with J gene TRBJ2-3; no clear D. In germline, CDR1 is SGHVS, CDR2 FQNEAQ. V lost 1 base and J lost 0, with 8 bases in between. The CDR3 has 15 residues. The CDR3 region has the DNA TGTGCCAGCAGCTTAGGGGCGTCTAGCACAGATACGCAGTATTTT. Amino acid sequence: CASSLGASSTDTQYF.

The genes are TRBV2 and TRBJ2-1, with 7 positions matching TRBD1. CDR1 is SNHLY, CDR2 FYNNEI, per germline. The CDR3 is 15 amino acids. J gave up 5 bases and V 4 bases, and 8 bases lay outside the gene matches. The CDR3 DNA follows: TGTGCCAGCAGTGTAGGGACAGTTGAAGACAATGAGCAGTTCTTC. This translates into CASSVGTVEDNEQFF.

The chain has TRBV6-2 or TRBV6-3 and TRBJ2-2, with 15 nucleotides matching TRBD2. With 6 bases clipped from V and 8 bases from J, the junction kept 4 bases outside the gene matches. Germline lookup yields CDR1 MNHEY and CDR2 SVGEGT. The CDR3 spans 15 residues. In DNA form, the CDR3 reads TGTGCCAGCAGCCCCGGACTAGCGGGAGGGGGGGAGCTGTTTTTT. The encoded protein is CASSPGLAGGGELFF.

The V call is TRBV5-4, the J call TRBJ1-5; the D gene is possibly TRBD1 (5 bases). CDR1 and CDR2 (germline): SGHNT, YYREEE (reference sequence). The CDR3 length is 14 residues. Trimming stripped 4 bases from V and 3 bases from J, with 11 bases between. CDR3 nucleotide sequence: TGTGCCAGCAGCCCCGGGGGGACCAATCAGCCCCAGCATTTT. Encoded protein: CASSPGGTNQPQHF.

In its sample, this clone was seen once. The chain's CDR3 is CASSQEDSRVGSAGNTIYF. For the CDR3, the DNA is TGTGCCAGCAGCCAGGAGGACAGTCGTGTCGGTTCGGCTGGAAACACCATATATTTT. The chain has TRBV4-2 and TRBJ1-3; D might be TRBD1 (6 bases). This CDR3 is built from 19 residues. The germline CDR1 and CDR2 sequences are LGHNA and YNFKEQ. V was clipped by 3 bases and J by 2 bases, with 23 bases between them.

This chain connects TRBV24-1 to TRBJ2-2; maybe TRBD1 (5 bases). The germline V and J ends were trimmed by 2 bases and 8 bases, with 17 bases remaining between them. This CDR3 is built from 16 residues. Per germline, CDR1 KGHDR and CDR2 SFDVKD. The CDR3 coding sequence is TGTGCCACCAGTGATTCGGCAATCAGTCAGGGTGGGGAGCTGTTTTTT. It yields the protein CATSDSAISQGGELFF.

The J gene is TRBJ1-6, the V gene TRBV6-5, with D maybe TRBD1 (6 bases). V dropped 8 bases and J dropped 10 bases, with 15 bases sitting between them. The CDR3 sequence is 13 residues long. The germline gives CDR1 MNHEY, CDR2 SVGAGI. CDR3 sequence (DNA): TGTGCCAGCCGGGGCAGGGGTATCTCACCCCTCCACTTT. This codes for CASRGRGISPLHF.

The chain carries TRBV6-2 or TRBV6-3 and TRBJ2-3, with 10 bases aligning to TRBD2. Germline assignment: CDR1 MNHEY and CDR2 SVGEGT. V lost 6 bases and J lost 11; bases outside the gene matches: 14. The CDR3 sequence is 15 residues long. This CDR3 is CASSTGSGGGGGQYF. CDR3 nucleotides: TGTGCCAGCAGCACGGGGAGCGGGGGGGGCGGCGGGCAGTATTTT.

The chain carries TRBV5-4 and TRBJ2-1; TRBD2 aligns across 11 bases. Germline V gives CDR1 SGHNT, CDR2 YYREEE (reference sequence). The CDR3 extends over 15 amino acids. V lost 4 bases to trimming and J lost 9 bases; unmatched junction nucleotides: 9. Here the CDR3 DNA reads TGTGCCAGCAGCCAGACGGGGCTAGCGGGGGGTGAGCAGTTCTTC. Amino acids: CASSQTGLAGGEQFF.

The chain combines TRBV6-4 with TRBJ1-6; D unresolved. This CDR3 spans 13 amino acids. The V gene lost 4 bases and the J gene lost 6 bases, with 7 bases spanning the gap. In germline, CDR1 is MRHNA, CDR2 SNTAGT. The CDR3 is CASSVNINSPLHF. The CDR3 DNA is TGTGCCAGCAGTGTCAACATTAATTCACCCCTCCACTTT.

The rearrangement links TRBV10-3 to TRBJ2-7; D perhaps matches TRBD2 (7 bases). V was cut by 8 bases and J by 0 bases, with 14 bases left in between. CDR3 size: 14 residues. Per the germline V gene, CDR1 is ENHRY and CDR2 is SYGVKD. CDR3 nucleotides: TGTGCCATCGGGAGGGGGGAGTCCTCCTACGAGCAGTACTTC. The encoded protein is CAIGRGESSYEQYF.

This rearrangement joins TRBV9 to TRBJ2-2; D might be TRBD2 (6 bases). Trimming left V 3 bases short and J 6 bases short, with 12 bases between. The CDR3 length is 14 residues. Germline assignment: CDR1 SGDLS and CDR2 YYNGEE. The CDR3: CASSAGLPAGELFF. CDR3 DNA sequence: TGTGCCAGCAGCGCGGGACTTCCCGCCGGGGAGCTGTTTTTT.

The chain carries TRBV5-1 and TRBJ1-1, with 8 nucleotides matching TRBD1. CDR1 is SGHRS, CDR2 YFSETQ, per germline. The CDR3 is 13 residues long. V trimming: 7 bases; J trimming: 4 bases; junction bases outside the gene matches: 6. The CDR3 DNA follows: TGCGCCAGCTTCACCGGACAGGGCACTGAAGCTTTCTTT. Protein sequence: CASFTGQGTEAFF.

A single count supports this clone. The chain recombines TRBV10-2 with TRBJ2-7, with D possibly being TRBD2 (5 bases). The CDR3 consists of 15 residues. V was pared by 2 bases and J by 4 bases, with 15 bases between. Germline lookup yields CDR1 WSHSY and CDR2 SAAADI. Written as DNA, the CDR3 is TGCGCCAGCAGTGAGCGGGGTCAGTTAAAGTACGAGCAGTACTTC. Its protein is CASSERGQLKYEQYF.

This chain uses TRBV11-2 with TRBJ2-7, with TRBD1 matching 7 bases. Trimming cost V 5 bases and J 2 bases; bases outside gene matches: 3. The germline V gene encodes CDR1 SGHAT and CDR2 FQNNGV. This CDR3 is built from 13 residues. The DNA for the CDR3 is TGTGCCAGCAGCCGACAGGGACCCTACGAGCAGTACTTC. Amino acids: CASSRQGPYEQYF.

V usage is TRBV6-6 and J usage is TRBJ1-6; TRBD1 might be the D (5 bases). V lost 5 bases to trimming and J lost 10 bases, with 18 bases between them. CDR3 size: 15 residues. Germline CDR1 is MNHNY and CDR2 is SVGAGI (reference sequence). The CDR3 region has the DNA TGTGCCAGCAGTCTGACAGCGAACCCTCCGTCACCCCTCCACTTT. Amino acid sequence: CASSLTANPPSPLHF.

On this clone itself: This CDR3 is also generated by other DNA sequences in the sample. The chain combines TRBV6-5 with TRBJ1-5, with D perhaps matching TRBD1 (6 bases). The CDR3 loop spans 15 amino acids. Germline V gives CDR1 MNHEY, CDR2 SVGAGI. V was clipped by 4 bases and J by 0 bases, with 10 bases between them. CDR3: CASSSDRNSNQPQHF. In nucleotides, the CDR3 is TGTGCCAGCAGTTCTGACAGGAATAGCAATCAGCCCCAGCATTTT.